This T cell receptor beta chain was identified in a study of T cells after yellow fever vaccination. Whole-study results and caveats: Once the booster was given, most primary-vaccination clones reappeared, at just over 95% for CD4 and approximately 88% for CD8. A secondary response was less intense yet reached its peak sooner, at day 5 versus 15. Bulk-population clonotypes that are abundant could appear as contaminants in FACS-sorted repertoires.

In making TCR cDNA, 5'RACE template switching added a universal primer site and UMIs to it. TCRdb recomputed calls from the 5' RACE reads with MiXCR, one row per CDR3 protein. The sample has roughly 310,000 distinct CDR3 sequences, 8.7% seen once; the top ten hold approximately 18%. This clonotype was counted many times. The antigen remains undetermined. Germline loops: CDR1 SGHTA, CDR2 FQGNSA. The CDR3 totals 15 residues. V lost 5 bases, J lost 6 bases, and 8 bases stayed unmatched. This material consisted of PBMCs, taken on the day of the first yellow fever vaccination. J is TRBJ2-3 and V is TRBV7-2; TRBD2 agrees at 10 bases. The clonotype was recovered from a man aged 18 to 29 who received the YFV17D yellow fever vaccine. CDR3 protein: CASSLQRGGWDTQYF. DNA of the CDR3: TGTGCCAGCAGCCTCCAGCGGGGGGGCTGGGATACGCAGTATTTT.